This T cell receptor (beta chain) was recorded in a study of PD-L1 blockade in urothelial cancer. Study-wide context: The patients first took atezolizumab in 2014, receiving 1,200 mg intravenously every 3 weeks. Blood was subjected to analysis at 3 weeks (second dose) and 6 weeks following treatment start. Median T cell yield from blood was 110,000 to 150,000.

This clone has just one count. Each PCR had synthetic TCR analog templates added to it as a spike-in. The table came from immunoSEQ multiplex PCR; TCRdb's copy has only in-frame clones and leaves some out. The repertoire has around 130,000 clones, approximately 88% of them found once; the top ten carry 2.5% to 4%. Documented time point: pretreatment peripheral blood. The CDR3 contains 13 residues. Per germline, CDR1 LGHNA and CDR2 YNFKEQ. Trimming took 8 bases from V and 6 from J, leaving 16 bases between them. The chain carries TRBV4-2 and TRBJ1-1; D perhaps matches TRBD1 (5 bases). The source was PBMCs, collected around atezolizumab (anti-PD-L1) treatment. The sequence came from a man in his fifties or sixties with urothelial cancer. CDR3 region: CASGLRGSAEAFF. CDR3 DNA sequence: TGTGCCAGCGGGCTGCGGGGCTCGGCTGAAGCTTTCTTT.